Shown below are 32 T cell receptor beta chains from a single sample sequenced in a study of T cells in Graves' hyperthyroidism and ophthalmopathy. There were TCR beta CDR3 regions amplified from RNA transcripts. Using the HTBI primer set, a first-round RT-PCR was run on the TCR CDR3. TCRdb reanalysed the multiplex PCR reads using MiXCR and keeps one entry per CDR3 protein. This sample has about 420,000 distinct CDR3 sequences, with approximately 15% found just once. Sequencing used blood. The receptors shown here come from a young woman with Graves' hyperthyroidism.

The table lists this clonotype with a few counts. The V and J genes are TRBV29-1 and TRBJ2-7; D may be TRBD1 (5 bases). The CDR3 length is 13 residues. V lost 3 bases, J lost 1 base, and 10 bases lay in between. CDR1 and CDR2 from the germline V gene are SQVTM and ANQGSEA. This CDR3 is CSVEGQESYEQYF. The CDR3 nucleotides read TGCAGCGTTGAGGGGCAGGAGTCCTACGAGCAGTACTTC.

This clonotype appeared a few times. V gene TRBV7-9 combines with J gene TRBJ2-2, with a tentative D call TRBD2 (7 bases). Trimming cost V 5 bases and J 0 bases, with 19 bases left between them. The CDR3 has 18 residues. The V gene's germline CDR1 is SEHNR and CDR2 FQNEAQ (reference sequence). CDR3 region: CASSPGAGAVSNTGELFF. In DNA form, the CDR3 reads TGTGCCAGCAGCCCAGGGGCGGGGGCGGTCTCGAACACCGGGGAGCTGTTTTTT. The whole variable domain, remainder taken from reference TRBV7-9 and TRBJ2-2, is DTGVSQNPRHKITKRGQNVTFRCDPISEHNRLYWYRQTLGQGPEFLTYFQNEAQLEKSRLLSDRFSAERPKGSFSTLEIQRTEQGDSAMYLCASSPGAGAVSNTGELFFGEGSRLTVL.

The CDR3 protein is CASSVADTGYIQYF. CDR3 coding DNA: TGTGCCAGCAGCGTAGCTGATACGGGGTACATTCAGTACTTC. The V call is TRBV9, the J call TRBJ2-4, with D maybe TRBD2 (5 bases). The V and J ends lost 0 bases and 8 bases respectively, with 12 bases between them. CDR1 is SGDLS, CDR2 YYNGEE, per germline. The CDR3 is 14 amino acids.

A few counts support this clonotype. This sequence joins TRBV5-6 and TRBJ1-2; maybe TRBD1 (5 bases). V dropped 0 bases and J dropped 8 bases, with 20 bases sitting between them. The CDR3 has 16 residues. Per the germline V gene, CDR1 is SGHDT and CDR2 is YYEEEE. Here the CDR3 reads CASSLGQPLRVFGYTF. The CDR3 DNA follows: TGTGCCAGCAGCTTGGGACAGCCGCTTCGCGTTTTCGGCTACACCTTC.

This clonotype has at least ten counts. The chain uses TRBV6-2 or TRBV6-3 and TRBJ2-7; 9 nucleotides align to TRBD1. From germline, CDR1 is MNHEY and CDR2 SVGEGT. This CDR3 is 17 amino acids long. V lost 10 bases, J lost 2 bases, and 18 bases stayed unmatched. The CDR3 protein is CATLRDRDFSKTYEQYF. CDR3 DNA sequence: TGTGCCACTCTCCGGGACAGGGATTTTTCGAAGACCTACGAGCAGTACTTC.

This clonotype was observed a few times. A clone one base away is much larger, so this may be a read error. The V and J genes are TRBV5-6 and TRBJ1-5; TRBD1 agrees at 7 bases. J gave up 5 bases and V 2 bases, and 1 base lay outside the gene matches. The CDR3 runs 13 residues. Germline CDR1 reads SGHDT; CDR2 reads YYEEEE. CDR3 amino acids: CASSFDRDQPQHF. CDR3 nucleotide sequence: TGTGCCAGCAGCTTTGACAGGGATCAGCCCCAGCATTTT.

This clonotype was picked up a small number of times. For the CDR3, the DNA is TGTGCCAGCAGCACCTCGACAGGGGCCTATGGCTACACCTTC. Amino acids: CASSTSTGAYGYTF. V gene TRBV5-4 combines with J gene TRBJ1-2; 8 positions match TRBD1. The CDR3 has 14 amino acids. The V segment lost 4 bases and the J segment 4 bases; nucleotides outside the gene matches: 6. CDR1 and CDR2 from the germline V gene are SGHNT and YYREEE (reference sequence).

This clonotype was seen at least ten times. V is TRBV29-1 and J is TRBJ1-1, with D possibly matching TRBD1 (6 bases). The CDR3 loop spans 14 amino acids. CDR1 is SQVTM and CDR2 is ANQGSEA in the germline V gene. Trimming removed 7 bases from V and 3 bases from J, with 18 bases in between. The DNA of the CDR3 is TGCAGCGCGGCGGGACACCTGAAGCACACTGAAGCTTTCTTT. It codes for CSAAGHLKHTEAFF. The full variable domain, in which reference TRBV29-1 and TRBJ1-1 provide the parts outside the CDR3, is SAVISQKPSRDICQRGTSLTIQCQVDSQVTMMFWYRQQPGQSLTLIATANQGSEATYESGFVIDKFPISRPNLTFSTLTVSNMSPEDSSIYLCSAAGHLKHTEAFFGQGTRLTVV.

CDR3 sequence (DNA): TGTGCCAGCAGCTTATGGGCGGGAGGACCTAATGAGCAGTTCTTC. This gives the protein CASSLWAGGPNEQFF. The genes are TRBV7-8 and TRBJ2-1; TRBD2 agrees at 8 bases. Germline CDR1 is SGHVS and CDR2 is FQNEAQ. The CDR3 has 15 residues. The V gene end was trimmed by 2 bases and the J gene end by 7 bases; junction bases not matched to a gene: 7.

This sequence joins TRBV24-1 and TRBJ2-1, with TRBD1 identical over 7 bases. Germline V gene data show CDR1 as KGHDR and CDR2 as SFDVKD. The CDR3 is made up of 16 amino acids. The V and J ends lost 3 bases and 3 bases, in that order; junction bases with no gene match: 7. CDR3 sequence (DNA): TGTGCCACCAGTGATGTCACAGGGGATGGCTACAATGAGCAGTTCTTC. The encoded protein is CATSDVTGDGYNEQFF.

Ten or more counts support this clonotype. The chain joins TRBV18 to TRBJ1-2, with a possible D match to TRBD1 (6 bases). The CDR3 consists of 14 residues. Germline CDR1 and CDR2: KGHSH and LQKENI. Trimming shortened V by 3 bases and J by 3 bases, and 11 bases separated the two germline ends. CDR3 nucleotide sequence: TGTGCCAGCTCACCTCCGGACAGCGACTATGGCTACACCTTC. It yields the protein CASSPPDSDYGYTF. Full variable domain (rest looked up from reference TRBV18 and TRBJ1-2): NAGVMQNPRHLVRRRGQEARLRCSPMKGHSHVYWYRQLPEEGLKFMVYLQKENIIDESGMPKERFSAEFPKEGPSILRIQQVVRGDSAAYFCASSPPDSDYGYTFGSGTRLTVV.

In its sample, this clonotype was seen many times. The chain employs TRBV10-3 and TRBJ1-2; 10 bases map to TRBD1. Per germline, CDR1 ENHRY and CDR2 SYGVKD. The CDR3 runs to 15 residues. V was clipped by 2 bases and J by 8 bases; unmatched bases: 8. CDR3 nucleotides: TGTGCCATCAGTGAGGCCGGGACAGGGGCCTTAGGCTACACCTTC. Its protein is CAISEAGTGALGYTF.

This clonotype was counted at least ten times. V is TRBV7-9 and J is TRBJ2-3; 12 nucleotides align to TRBD2. The germline V gene encodes CDR1 SEHNR and CDR2 FQNEAQ (reference sequence). The CDR3 is 18 amino acids. V gave up 5 bases and J gave up 0 bases; unmatched junction bases: 9. CDR3 coding DNA: TGTGCCAGCAGCCCTCGACTAGCGGGGGCCGCGAGCACAGATACGCAGTATTTT. Translating gives CASSPRLAGAASTDTQYF.

In regard to this clonotype: The junction departs from germline at one end; a sequencing error may be responsible. The V gene is TRBV2, the J gene TRBJ2-2; 12 nucleotides agree with TRBD2. The germline V gene encodes CDR1 SNHLY and CDR2 FYNNEI. The CDR3 extends over 19 amino acids. CDR3 coding DNA: TGTGCCAGCAGCCGGCCGGGACTAGCGGGCGTAGGGAACGCCGGGGAGCTGTTTTTT. It specifies CASSRPGLAGVGNAGELFF.

At least ten counts were recorded for this clonotype. V usage is TRBV2 and J usage is TRBJ2-1, with 10 bases fitting TRBD2. Trimming removed 8 bases from V and 1 base from J; junction bases left unmatched: 8. Germline V gene sequence: CDR1 SNHLY, CDR2 FYNNEI. The CDR3 spans 16 residues. The DNA for the CDR3 is TGTGCCAGCGGCGGGACTAGCGTCCAATCCTACAATGAGCAGTTCTTC. Its translation: CASGGTSVQSYNEQFF.

In its sample, this clonotype was seen a few times. The rearrangement uses TRBV29-1 and TRBJ2-5; D gene ambiguous. The V gene lost 6 bases and the J gene lost 0 bases, with 17 bases spanning the gap. Looked up from germline, CDR1 is SQVTM and CDR2 is ANQGSEA. The CDR3 loop spans 15 amino acids. The CDR3 DNA follows: TGCAGCGTCCACATCCCTGGGCGGCACCAAGAGACCCAGTACTTC. Translated: CSVHIPGRHQETQYF.

The rearrangement joins TRBV7-6 to TRBJ1-3; a weak D match, TRBD1 (6 bases). Between the trimmed V and J ends, which lost 5 bases and 4 bases, there was a span of 18 bases. Germline V gene sequence: CDR1 SGHVS, CDR2 FNYEAQ. CDR3 size: 16 residues. CDR3 region: CASSPRRRGTGNTIYF. As DNA, the CDR3 is TGTGCCAGCAGCCCCCGGCGGCGGGGGACAGGAAACACCATATATTTT.

This clonotype was picked up one time. The rearrangement uses TRBV2 and TRBJ2-1; D might be TRBD2 (6 bases). Deletions cut 6 bases from V and 7 bases from J, with 16 bases between. The CDR3 covers 14 residues. Germline values: CDR1 SNHLY, CDR2 FYNNEI. The CDR3 bases are TGTGCCAGCAGCGATCTAGCGACGTCAAATGAGCAGTTCTTC. As protein: CASSDLATSNEQFF.

This clonotype was seen ten or more times. This chain uses TRBV29-1 with TRBJ1-3; the D is unclear. The CDR3 is 15 residues long. The germline V and J ends were trimmed by 5 bases and 4 bases, with 18 bases remaining between them. The germline CDR1 and CDR2 sequences are SQVTM and ANQGSEA. CDR3 nucleotide sequence: TGCAGCGTTCTCGATACCGTAACGGGGGGAAACACCATATATTTT. The encoded protein is CSVLDTVTGGNTIYF.

The V call is TRBV6-2 or TRBV6-3, the J call TRBJ2-1; the D is unclear. Germline loops: CDR1 MNHEY, CDR2 SVGEGT. This CDR3 has 16 residues. V lost 4 bases, J lost 0 bases, and 13 bases lay in between. The DNA for the CDR3 is TGTGCCAGCAGTTCCTCGGCCGCTGGCTCCTACAATGAGCAGTTCTTC. Translating it yields CASSSSAAGSYNEQFF.

The chain couples TRBV2 to TRBJ2-1; D not certain. Trimming took 8 bases from V and 6 from J, leaving 8 bases between them. The CDR3 covers 11 residues. The germline V gene has CDR1 SNHLY and CDR2 FYNNEI. The CDR3 DNA follows: TGTGCCAGCTCTCGGGTCAATGAGCAGTTCTTC. Translating it yields CASSRVNEQFF.

This clonotype has more than one count but fewer than ten. This chain connects TRBV20-1 to TRBJ2-1, with D perhaps TRBD1 or TRBD2 (5 bases each). Looked up from germline, CDR1 is DFQATT and CDR2 is SNEGSKA (reference sequence). CDR3 length: 15 residues. V lost 7 bases and J 8 bases, leaving 24 bases between the germline ends. This chain's CDR3 is CSVGDRGTPPDEQFF. The CDR3 nucleotides are TGCAGTGTGGGGGATCGAGGGACCCCCCCAGATGAGCAGTTCTTC.

At least ten counts were recorded for this clonotype. The V gene is TRBV7-9, the J gene TRBJ1-1; the D is unclear. Germline CDR1 SEHNR, CDR2 FQNEAQ (reference sequence). The germline V and J ends were trimmed by 2 bases and 4 bases, with 8 bases remaining between them. The CDR3 extends over 13 amino acids. CDR3 amino acids: CASSLTTATEAFF. Written as DNA, the CDR3 is TGTGCCAGCAGCTTAACCACCGCCACTGAAGCTTTCTTT.

There are many counts of this clonotype. The chain uses TRBV2 and TRBJ2-7; 10 nucleotides agree with TRBD2. Germline loops: CDR1 SNHLY, CDR2 FYNNEI. The CDR3 consists of 15 residues. After removal of 4 bases from V and 4 bases from J, the junction contained 7 bases not matched to a gene. CDR3 coding DNA: TGTGCCAGCAGTGGTGGACTAGCGGTAACATACGAGCAGTACTTC. As protein: CASSGGLAVTYEQYF.

There are a few counts of this clonotype. The V gene is TRBV7-8, the J gene TRBJ1-2; TRBD1 agrees at 10 bases. The CDR3 spans 13 residues. Germline trimming cut 6 bases from V and 8 bases from J; bases unmatched to any gene: 6. Per the germline V gene, CDR1 is SGHVS and CDR2 is FQNEAQ. In nucleotides, the CDR3 is TGTGCCAGCAGACCGGACAGGGGGAAAGGCTACACCTTC. This sequence encodes CASRPDRGKGYTF.

There are many counts of this clonotype. The chain joins TRBV11-3 to TRBJ2-1, with a tentative D call TRBD2 (6 bases). V dropped 0 bases and J dropped 5 bases, with 11 bases sitting between them. The CDR3 covers 15 residues. Germline CDR1 and CDR2: SGHNT and YENEEA. The CDR3 spells CASSLDFGSHNEQFF. The CDR3 coding sequence is TGTGCCAGCAGCTTAGATTTCGGGAGCCACAATGAGCAGTTCTTC.

A few counts support this clonotype. V is TRBV2 and J is TRBJ1-6, with 8 bases matching TRBD1. CDR3 length equals 16 residues. J lost 4 bases, V lost 4 bases, and 6 bases had no gene match. CDR1 SNHLY and CDR2 FYNNEI come from the germline V gene. The CDR3 loop is CASSADRGIYNSPLHF. CDR3 bases: TGTGCCAGCAGTGCTGACAGGGGAATATATAATTCACCCCTCCACTTT.

There are many counts of this clonotype. This CDR3 is CATSQTGTGVIGNQPQHF. CDR3 nucleotides: TGTGCCACCAGCCAAACCGGGACAGGGGTTATCGGCAATCAGCCCCAGCATTTT. V and J are TRBV15 and TRBJ1-5; TRBD1 agrees at 10 bases. In germline, CDR1 is LNHNV, CDR2 YYDKDF (reference sequence). Trimming took 5 bases from V and 2 from J; bases not matched to a gene: 12. The CDR3 runs 18 residues.

This clonotype turned up a few times. The V gene is TRBV12-3 or TRBV12-4, the J gene TRBJ2-5; no definite D call. This CDR3 has 11 residues. V dropped 6 bases and J dropped 4 bases, with 6 bases sitting between them. CDR3 sequence (DNA): TGTGCCAGCAGCCCTATAGAGACCCAGTACTTC. Protein sequence: CASSPIETQYF.

This chain connects TRBV6-1 to TRBJ1-2; 7 bases are shared with TRBD1. The CDR3 runs 14 residues. V was pared by 7 bases and J by 4 bases, with 9 bases of the junction left unmatched. The germline V gene has CDR1 MNHNS and CDR2 SASEGT. DNA of the CDR3: TGTGCCAGCACTTTGGACAGGATGGGCTATGGCTACACCTTC. Amino acids: CASTLDRMGYGYTF.

This clonotype was seen a few times. The gene calls are TRBV7-6 and TRBJ2-5; 11 bases agree with TRBD2. Germline loops: CDR1 SGHVS, CDR2 FNYEAQ. The CDR3 has 15 amino acids. The trim removed 5 bases at V and 3 bases at J, leaving 5 bases unmatched. The CDR3 DNA sequence: TGTGCCAGCAGCCTACTAGCGGGGGAGAAAGAGACCCAGTACTTC. It codes for CASSLLAGEKETQYF.

This clonotype was counted many times. The V and J genes are TRBV11-2 and TRBJ2-7, with TRBD1 identical over 7 bases. Unmatched junction bases numbered 7, after V lost 5 bases and J lost 3 bases. The length of the CDR3 is 14 residues. Germline-derived CDR1 and CDR2 are SGHAT and FQNNGV. The CDR3 loop is CASSRTGDYYEQYF. CDR3 nucleotide sequence: TGTGCCAGCAGCAGGACAGGAGACTACTACGAGCAGTACTTC. The full variable domain, completed using reference TRBV11-2 and TRBJ2-7, is EAGVAQSPRYKIIEKRQSVAFWCNPISGHATLYWYQQILGQGPKLLIQFQNNGVVDDSQLPKDRFSAERLKGVDSTLKIQPAKLEDSAVYLCASSRTGDYYEQYFGPGTRLTVT.